One and the same sample provided the 2 T cell receptor beta chains below, sequenced in a study of Graves' ophthalmopathy and Graves' hyperthyroidism. CDR3 regions of TCR beta were amplified from RNA transcripts. HTBI-primed RT-PCR formed the first round, and a multiplex PCR formed the second. Using its own MiXCR run on the multiplex PCR reads, TCRdb lists one record per CDR3 protein. This sample yields about 1.2 million distinct CDR3 sequences, of which less than 45% are seen a single time; over 8.5% belongs to the top ten. Material: peripheral blood or thyroid tissue (not recorded which). These receptors originate from an adult man with Graves' hyperthyroidism.

This clonotype was counted between two and nine times. The rearrangement uses TRBV11-2 and TRBJ2-5; TRBD1 aligns across 7 bases. Looked up from germline, CDR1 is SGHAT and CDR2 is FQNNGV. The length of the CDR3 is 15 residues. Trimming cost V 5 bases and J 4 bases; bases outside gene matches: 10. The CDR3 nucleotides read TGTGCCAGCAGCGCACCAGGGGGTCTAGCAGAGACCCAGTACTTC. Translation: CASSAPGGLAETQYF.

V is TRBV6-5 and J is TRBJ2-7; TRBD2 matches 12 bases. Germline V lookup: CDR1 MNHEY, CDR2 SVGAGI. This CDR3 comprises 17 residues. V dropped 0 bases and J dropped 9; count of bases not matched to a gene: 12. CDR3 amino acids: CASSYSKLAGGPGGQYF. The CDR3 DNA reads TGTGCCAGCAGTTACTCGAAGCTAGCGGGGGGGCCAGGAGGGCAGTACTTC.